This T cell receptor (beta chain) appears in the sequencing data of a study of blood T cell repertoires in COVID-19. Study-level information: Whether acute or convalescent, the COVID-19 samples came from the United States, Italy and Spain.

Authors' data handling: It was from reference gene primer amplification that nucleated cell counts were estimated. Clones were sequenced by immunoSEQ multiplex PCR, and TCRdb holds only the in-frame ones, with some missing. V, J and clone size were drawn from that table, and D and trimming were deduced from the DNA. The sample has 200,000 to 300,000 clones; 65% to 90% are singletons. In germline, CDR1 is MNHEY, CDR2 SVGAGI. The CDR3 totals 15 residues. V trimming: 2 bases; J trimming: 0 bases; junction bases outside the gene matches: 2. Sequencing used peripheral blood. The chain couples TRBV6-5 to TRBJ1-1, with 8 bases fitting TRBD1. The sequence derives from a woman in her 70s with acute or convalescent COVID-19. This CDR3 reads CASSYGGQVNTEAFF. Written as DNA, the CDR3 is TGTGCCAGCAGTTACGGGGGACAGGTGAACACTGAAGCTTTCTTT.